Listed below are T cell receptor beta chains from one sample, sequenced in a study of PD-1 blockade in classical Hodgkin lymphoma. Some clones are missing from TCRdb's copy, which holds only in-frame ones; the method was immunoSEQ multiplex PCR. Altogether 20,000 or so clones are present, roughly 90% being singletons, with the ten largest covering 20% to 30%. The sample was peripheral blood mononuclear cells (PBMCs), taken before the fourth cycle of nivolumab. These receptors all stem from a human donor with classical Hodgkin lymphoma. CDR3s include the opening cysteine and the closing phenylalanine or tryptophan. The D gene is left open where the match is weak. Clone size is stated in some rows and not others, as once, few, many or a class when expanded.

v_call: TRBV12-5
clone_size: NA
j_call: TRBJ1-1
d_call: TRBD1
cdr3_nt: TGTGCTAGTGGGCCGACAGGGGCGAACACTGAAGCTTTCTTT
cdr3_aa: CASGPTGANTEAFF

v_call: TRBV30
clone_size: few
j_call: TRBJ2-7
d_call: TRBD2
cdr3_nt: TGTGCCTGGAGGTCCGAGCGGGGGGGCTACGAGCAGTACTTC
cdr3_aa: CAWRSERGGYEQYF

v_call: TRBV7-3
clone_size: NA
j_call: TRBJ1-2
d_call: NA
cdr3_nt: TGTGCCAGCGGGACTCCTAACTATGGCTACACCTTC
cdr3_aa: CASGTPNYGYTF

v_call: TRBV7-9
clone_size: NA
j_call: TRBJ2-1
d_call: TRBD2
cdr3_nt: TGTGCCAGCAGCCTGGGACTAGCGGACTACAATGAGCAGTTCTTC
cdr3_aa: CASSLGLADYNEQFF

v_call: TRBV7-3
clone_size: NA
j_call: TRBJ1-2
d_call: NA
cdr3_nt: TGTGCCAGCAGCTTAGGGCCACGGGACGGCTACACCTTC
cdr3_aa: CASSLGPRDGYTF

v_call: TRBV9
clone_size: few
j_call: TRBJ1-1
d_call: NA
cdr3_nt: TGTGCCAGCAGCCAGACGTCCCTGAACACTGAAGCTTTCTTT
cdr3_aa: CASSQTSLNTEAFF

v_call: TRBV19
clone_size: NA
j_call: TRBJ1-4
d_call: NA
cdr3_nt: TGTGCCACTTCCGGACAGCACCTTTCCGGAGAAAAACTGTTTTTT
cdr3_aa: CATSGQHLSGEKLFF

v_call: TRBV11-3
clone_size: once
j_call: TRBJ1-1
d_call: NA
cdr3_nt: TGTGCCAGCAGCTTGGGGGGAGGGAACACTGAAGCTTTCTTT
cdr3_aa: CASSLGGGNTEAFF

v_call: TRBV7-3
clone_size: NA
j_call: TRBJ1-2
d_call: TRBD1
cdr3_nt: TGTGCCAGCAGCCCGAGGGCAGGGGGTGGCTATGGCTACACCTTC
cdr3_aa: CASSPRAGGGYGYTF

v_call: TRBV4-2
clone_size: NA
j_call: TRBJ2-7
d_call: TRBD2
cdr3_nt: TGTGCCAGCAGCCACCGTTTCCCTAGCGGGAGTGACCGCGAGCAGTACTTC
cdr3_aa: CASSHRFPSGSDREQYF

v_call: TRBV7-6
clone_size: NA
j_call: TRBJ2-5
d_call: TRBD1
cdr3_nt: TGTGCCAGCAGCTTGGGGACAGTACAAGAGACCCAGTACTTC
cdr3_aa: CASSLGTVQETQYF

v_call: TRBV11-3
clone_size: NA
j_call: TRBJ2-2
d_call: TRBD1
cdr3_nt: TGTGCCAGCAGCTCTCGGACAGGGAATAACGACGGGGAGCTGTTTTTT
cdr3_aa: CASSSRTGNNDGELFF

v_call: TRBV2
clone_size: NA
j_call: TRBJ1-3
d_call: NA
cdr3_nt: TGTGCCAGCACTACAGAAGGAAACACCATATATTTT
cdr3_aa: CASTTEGNTIYF

v_call: TRBV5-1
clone_size: NA
j_call: TRBJ1-6
d_call: TRBD1
cdr3_nt: TGCGCCAGCAGCTTGGTATGGGACAGGGCTTCACCCCTCCACTTT
cdr3_aa: CASSLVWDRASPLHF

v_call: TRBV6-6
clone_size: NA
j_call: TRBJ2-3
d_call: TRBD1
cdr3_nt: TGTGCCAGCAGCCGCGGACAGGGGACAGATACGCAGTATTTT
cdr3_aa: CASSRGQGTDTQYF

v_call: TRBV2
clone_size: NA
j_call: TRBJ2-7
d_call: NA
cdr3_nt: TGTGCCACCAACCTAAAACCCAGGTCCGGCGAGCAGTACTTC
cdr3_aa: CATNLKPRSGEQYF

v_call: TRBV7-9
clone_size: once
j_call: TRBJ2-1
d_call: NA
cdr3_nt: TGTGCCAGCAGCTTAGAGGACGGGACAACGCAGTTCTTC
cdr3_aa: CASSLEDGTTQFF

v_call: TRBV9
clone_size: NA
j_call: TRBJ1-1
d_call: NA
cdr3_nt: TGTGCCAGCAGTGAGAATCCGGGATTGAACACTGAAGCTTTCTTT
cdr3_aa: CASSENPGLNTEAFF

v_call: TRBV4-1
clone_size: once
j_call: TRBJ1-4
d_call: NA
cdr3_nt: TGCGCCAGCAGTTCAAGCAGCAGATATAATGAAAAACTGTTTTTT
cdr3_aa: CASSSSSRYNEKLFF

v_call: TRBV5-1
clone_size: NA
j_call: TRBJ1-3
d_call: NA
cdr3_nt: TGCGCCAGCAGCTGGCAGGACTCTGGAAACACCATATATTTT
cdr3_aa: CASSWQDSGNTIYF

v_call: TRBV2
clone_size: NA
j_call: TRBJ2-2
d_call: NA
cdr3_nt: TGTGCCAGCAGCCGAGGGACAACCAACACCGGGGAGCTGTTTTTT
cdr3_aa: CASSRGTTNTGELFF

v_call: TRBV2
clone_size: NA
j_call: TRBJ2-3
d_call: TRBD2
cdr3_nt: TGTGCCAGCAGTGCTTGGACTAGCTCGACAGATACGCAGTATTTT
cdr3_aa: CASSAWTSSTDTQYF

v_call: TRBV7-9
clone_size: NA
j_call: TRBJ2-1
d_call: NA
cdr3_nt: TGTGCCAGCAGCCGTCTCCGAGGCAGGGCCCACAATGAGCAGTTCTTC
cdr3_aa: CASSRLRGRAHNEQFF

v_call: TRBV6-5
clone_size: NA
j_call: TRBJ1-3
d_call: NA
cdr3_nt: TGTGCCAGCAGTTATTCGGAGGGGGTCGGAAACACCATATATTTT
cdr3_aa: CASSYSEGVGNTIYF

v_call: TRBV6-5
clone_size: NA
j_call: TRBJ2-7
d_call: NA
cdr3_nt: TGTGCCAGCAGTTACTCGGGTTACTACGAGCAGTACTTC
cdr3_aa: CASSYSGYYEQYF

v_call: TRBV27
clone_size: NA
j_call: TRBJ2-1
d_call: TRBD1
cdr3_nt: TGTGCCAGCAGTCCCAGTCCCGGGACAGGGGAGTTCTACAATGAGCAGTTCTTC
cdr3_aa: CASSPSPGTGEFYNEQFF

v_call: TRBV7-9
clone_size: few
j_call: TRBJ2-2
d_call: TRBD1
cdr3_nt: TGTGCCAGCAGCTCTAAGGACAGGGTTGACACCGGGGAGCTGTTTTTT
cdr3_aa: CASSSKDRVDTGELFF

v_call: TRBV10-3
clone_size: NA
j_call: TRBJ1-4
d_call: NA
cdr3_nt: TGTGCCATCTCTAAGGGGGGAACTAATGAAAAACTGTTTTTT
cdr3_aa: CAISKGGTNEKLFF

v_call: TRBV11-1
clone_size: NA
j_call: TRBJ1-1
d_call: NA
cdr3_nt: TGTGCCAGCAGCTTCCGGCGGTACACTGAAGCTTTCTTT
cdr3_aa: CASSFRRYTEAFF

v_call: TRBV4-1
clone_size: few
j_call: TRBJ2-1
d_call: NA
cdr3_nt: TGCGCCAGCAGCCAAGCTGACCTTATCTCCTACAATGAGCAGTTCTTC
cdr3_aa: CASSQADLISYNEQFF

v_call: TRBV5-3
clone_size: NA
j_call: TRBJ2-2
d_call: NA
cdr3_nt: TGTGCCAGAAGTTCCCTAGCGTCGGGTGTTCACACCGGGGAGCTGTTTTTT
cdr3_aa: CARSSLASGVHTGELFF

v_call: TRBV15
clone_size: NA
j_call: TRBJ2-7
d_call: NA
cdr3_nt: TGTGCCACCAGCACTTGGGGATACGAGCAGTACTTC
cdr3_aa: CATSTWGYEQYF

v_call: TRBV11-2
clone_size: NA
j_call: TRBJ1-1
d_call: TRBD1
cdr3_nt: TGTGCCAGCAGACGAGACGGACAGGGGCGAAACACTGAAGCTTTCTTT
cdr3_aa: CASRRDGQGRNTEAFF

v_call: TRBV6-1
clone_size: NA
j_call: TRBJ1-1
d_call: NA
cdr3_nt: TGTGCCAGCAGTGATGGGACACCGGGCACTGAAGCTTTCTTT
cdr3_aa: CASSDGTPGTEAFF

v_call: TRBV5-1
clone_size: NA
j_call: TRBJ2-3
d_call: TRBD2
cdr3_nt: TGCGCCAGCAGCCGGACTAGCGGGAACTCCAAAGATACGCAGTATTTT
cdr3_aa: CASSRTSGNSKDTQYF

v_call: TRBV30
clone_size: NA
j_call: TRBJ1-4
d_call: NA
cdr3_nt: TGTGCCTGGAGTGTTTCGGGGGGGCTTAAACTGGTTAATGAAAAACTGTTTTTT
cdr3_aa: CAWSVSGGLKLVNEKLFF

v_call: TRBV9
clone_size: NA
j_call: TRBJ1-2
d_call: TRBD1
cdr3_nt: TGTGCCAGCAGCGTCCCGGGACAGGGGTTGCGTGGCTACACCTTC
cdr3_aa: CASSVPGQGLRGYTF

v_call: TRBV9
clone_size: NA
j_call: TRBJ1-5
d_call: NA
cdr3_nt: TGTGCCAGCAGCGTAGACATAAATCAGCCCCAGCATTTT
cdr3_aa: CASSVDINQPQHF

v_call: TRBV5-1
clone_size: once
j_call: TRBJ2-7
d_call: NA
cdr3_nt: TGCGCCAGCAGCTTGACGACCTCCACGTCGGGCGAGCAGTACTTC
cdr3_aa: CASSLTTSTSGEQYF

v_call: TRBV5-1
clone_size: NA
j_call: TRBJ2-5
d_call: TRBD2
cdr3_nt: TGCGCCAGCAGCTGGGTTAGCGGGGCTGAAGAGACCCAGTACTTC
cdr3_aa: CASSWVSGAEETQYF

v_call: TRBV4-2
clone_size: NA
j_call: TRBJ2-3
d_call: TRBD2
cdr3_nt: TGTGCCAGCAGTCGTAGCGGGAGTCGAGATACGCAGTATTTT
cdr3_aa: CASSRSGSRDTQYF

v_call: TRBV10-3
clone_size: NA
j_call: TRBJ2-3
d_call: TRBD2
cdr3_nt: TGTGCCATCAGTAGTAGACTAGCCGATACGCAGTATTTT
cdr3_aa: CAISSRLADTQYF

v_call: TRBV7-3
clone_size: NA
j_call: TRBJ2-7
d_call: NA
cdr3_nt: TGTGCCAGCAGCTTAAGTACCTACGAGCAGTACTTC
cdr3_aa: CASSLSTYEQYF

v_call: TRBV6-1
clone_size: NA
j_call: TRBJ2-7
d_call: TRBD1
cdr3_nt: TGTGCCAGCAGTGGAACACGCGGGACAGGAGACTACGAGCAGTACTTC
cdr3_aa: CASSGTRGTGDYEQYF

v_call: TRBV27
clone_size: NA
j_call: TRBJ1-1
d_call: NA
cdr3_nt: TGTGCCAGCAGTTCGCCGGGGAGGCTGTTGAACACTGAAGCTTTCTTT
cdr3_aa: CASSSPGRLLNTEAFF

v_call: TRBV9
clone_size: NA
j_call: TRBJ1-2
d_call: NA
cdr3_nt: TGTGCCAGCAGCGTAGCGATCGCAGGGGACCTCCGGCGGTATGGCTACACCTTC
cdr3_aa: CASSVAIAGDLRRYGYTF

v_call: TRBV11-2
clone_size: medium-sized
j_call: TRBJ2-7
d_call: NA
cdr3_nt: TGTGCCAGCAGCTTAGGCCCTGCGGGAATCTACGAGCAGTACTTC
cdr3_aa: CASSLGPAGIYEQYF

v_call: TRBV18
clone_size: NA
j_call: TRBJ2-5
d_call: TRBD1
cdr3_nt: TGTGCCAGCTCACCACCCGGGACAGGGGGCCGAGAGACCCAGTACTTC
cdr3_aa: CASSPPGTGGRETQYF